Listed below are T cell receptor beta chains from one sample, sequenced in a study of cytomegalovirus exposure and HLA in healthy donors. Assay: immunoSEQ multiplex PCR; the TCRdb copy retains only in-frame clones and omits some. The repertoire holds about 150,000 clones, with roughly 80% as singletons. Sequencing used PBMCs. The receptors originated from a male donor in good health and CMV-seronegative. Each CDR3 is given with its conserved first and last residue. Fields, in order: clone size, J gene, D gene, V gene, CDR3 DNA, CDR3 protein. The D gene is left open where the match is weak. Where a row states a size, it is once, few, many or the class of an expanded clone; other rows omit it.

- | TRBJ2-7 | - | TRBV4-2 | TGTGCCAGCAGCCAAGAGAAAGCAGGGGCCGCTCTCCAGCAGTACTTC | CASSQEKAGAALQQYF
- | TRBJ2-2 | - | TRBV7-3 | TGTGCCAGCAGCTTATTTGCTTCGGGGAGGAAAACCGGGGAGCTGTTTTTT | CASSLFASGRKTGELFF
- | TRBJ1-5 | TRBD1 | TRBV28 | TGTGCCAGCAGCATGACAGGGGATTTCAAGCCCCAGCATTTT | CASSMTGDFKPQHF
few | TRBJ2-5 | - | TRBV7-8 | TGTGCCAGCAGCTTATTATTCTTTGCTAGCGCACAAGAGACCCAGTACTTC | CASSLLFFASAQETQYF
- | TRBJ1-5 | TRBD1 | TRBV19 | TGTGCCAGTAGTATGCGGGACAGGGGAGGAAGCAGCAATCAGCCCCAGCATTTT | CASSMRDRGGSSNQPQHF
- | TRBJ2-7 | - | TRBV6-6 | TGTGCCAGCAGTTACTCGGGAGAGATCTACGAGCAGTACTTC | CASSYSGEIYEQYF
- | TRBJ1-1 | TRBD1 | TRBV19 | TGTGCCAGTAACTTCGGGACAGGGGGCGCTGAAGCTTTCTTT | CASNFGTGGAEAFF
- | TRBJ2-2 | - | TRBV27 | TGTGCCAGCAGTCTATTTCGGGGGGCGGCCGGGGAGCTGTTTTTT | CASSLFRGAAGELFF
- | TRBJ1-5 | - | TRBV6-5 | TGTGCCAGCAGTTACATGGCAGGGCGACAGCCCCAGCATTTT | CASSYMAGRQPQHF
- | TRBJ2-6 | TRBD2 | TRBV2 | TGTGCCAGCTCACTAGCGGGAGTACCTGGGGCCAACGTCCTGACTTTC | CASSLAGVPGANVLTF
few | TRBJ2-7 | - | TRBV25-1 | TGTGCCAGCAGTGGAACAGTTTCGTACTTC | CASSGTVSYF
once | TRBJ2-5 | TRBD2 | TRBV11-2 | TGTGCCAGCAGCTTAGAGGGTCAGGGAGGGGAGACCCAGTACTTC | CASSLEGQGGETQYF
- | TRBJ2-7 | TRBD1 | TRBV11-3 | TGTGCCAGCAGCTCCGGGACAGGTAGCGAGCAGTACTTC | CASSSGTGSEQYF
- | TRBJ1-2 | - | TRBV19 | TGTGCCAGTAGTATTGGTCAGGTCTATGGCTACACCTTC | CASSIGQVYGYTF
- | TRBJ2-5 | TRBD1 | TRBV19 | TGTGCCAGTAGTATCTCGACAGGGACGATGCAAGAGACCCAGTACTTC | CASSISTGTMQETQYF
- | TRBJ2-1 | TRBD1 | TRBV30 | TGTGCCTGGAGTTTGGGACAGGGATACAATGAGCAGTTCTTC | CAWSLGQGYNEQFF
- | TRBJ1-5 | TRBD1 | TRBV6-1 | TGTGCCAGCAGTGAGCATACAGGGGGTGGCAATCAGCCCCAGCATTTT | CASSEHTGGGNQPQHF
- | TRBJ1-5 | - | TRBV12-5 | TGTGCTAGTGGTTTGGGACAGTGGAGCAATCAGCCCCAGCATTTT | CASGLGQWSNQPQHF
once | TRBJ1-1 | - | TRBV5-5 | TGTGCCAGCAGCTTGGGAGTGAACACTGAAGCTTTCTTT | CASSLGVNTEAFF
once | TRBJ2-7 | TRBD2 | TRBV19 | TGTGCCAGTAGTATTCTAGCGGGAGGTCTCTACGAGCAGTACTTC | CASSILAGGLYEQYF
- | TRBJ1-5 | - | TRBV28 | TGTGCCAGCAGTCCCAACTACCGCAATCAGCCCCAGCATTTT | CASSPNYRNQPQHF
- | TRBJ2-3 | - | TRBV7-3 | TGTGCCAGCAGCATATCGACAGGGCGGGGTGATACGCAGTATTTT | CASSISTGRGDTQYF
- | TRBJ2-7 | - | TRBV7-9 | TGTGCCAGCAGCCTAGTTACCTACGAGCAGTACTTC | CASSLVTYEQYF
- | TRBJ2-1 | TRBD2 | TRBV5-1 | TGCGCCAGCAGTCGGGGGGGGAGGGATGAGCAGTTCTTC | CASSRGGRDEQFF
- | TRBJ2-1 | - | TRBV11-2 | TGTGCCAGCAGCCTAGGCGGACAGCAGCAGTTCTTC | CASSLGGQQQFF
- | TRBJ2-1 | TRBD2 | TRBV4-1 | TGCGCCAGCAGCCGAACCCTAGCGGGCTCCTACAATGAGCAGTTCTTC | CASSRTLAGSYNEQFF
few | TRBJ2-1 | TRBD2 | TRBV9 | TGTGCCAGCAGCCCCGGGGGGGATATTAGCAATGAGCAGTTCTTC | CASSPGGDISNEQFF
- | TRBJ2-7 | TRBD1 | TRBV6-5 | TGTGCCAGCAGTCCCACCGGGACAGGGTTCACCGAGCAGTACTTC | CASSPTGTGFTEQYF
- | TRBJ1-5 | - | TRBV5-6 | TGTGCCAGCAGCTTCGGGGGCAATCAGCCCCAGCATTTT | CASSFGGNQPQHF